This record covers a single T cell receptor beta chain. Its matching antigen is unknown. Sequencing sought depths of 1 in 200,000 to 1 in 1 million T cells. Some clones are missing from TCRdb's copy, which holds only in-frame ones; the method was immunoSEQ multiplex PCR. This table has roughly 130,000 clones, around 80% appearing once. This entry comes from a study of cytotoxic CD8 clonotypes in ibrutinib-treated CLL. Study overall: Of a cohort that held some twelve relapsed/refractory and some 15 treatment-naive patients, roughly 18 were IGHV unmutated. Study-level findings and limits: Clonality showed a rise at ibrutinib response that reversed toward baseline at progression.

Germline V gene sequence: CDR1 MNHNS, CDR2 SASEGT. Trimming shortened V by 6 bases and J by 3 bases, and 17 bases separated the two germline ends. The CDR3 consists of 15 residues. The chain carries TRBV6-1 and TRBJ1-2; D is possibly TRBD1 (6 bases). Here the sequenced sample was PBMCs, taken after 12 months of ibrutinib treatment. The sequence was collected from a human donor with chronic lymphocytic leukemia. The CDR3 DNA reads TGTGCCAGCAGAGACCCGTGGGGGGCAGACTATGGCTACACCTTC. Amino acids: CASRDPWGADYGYTF.